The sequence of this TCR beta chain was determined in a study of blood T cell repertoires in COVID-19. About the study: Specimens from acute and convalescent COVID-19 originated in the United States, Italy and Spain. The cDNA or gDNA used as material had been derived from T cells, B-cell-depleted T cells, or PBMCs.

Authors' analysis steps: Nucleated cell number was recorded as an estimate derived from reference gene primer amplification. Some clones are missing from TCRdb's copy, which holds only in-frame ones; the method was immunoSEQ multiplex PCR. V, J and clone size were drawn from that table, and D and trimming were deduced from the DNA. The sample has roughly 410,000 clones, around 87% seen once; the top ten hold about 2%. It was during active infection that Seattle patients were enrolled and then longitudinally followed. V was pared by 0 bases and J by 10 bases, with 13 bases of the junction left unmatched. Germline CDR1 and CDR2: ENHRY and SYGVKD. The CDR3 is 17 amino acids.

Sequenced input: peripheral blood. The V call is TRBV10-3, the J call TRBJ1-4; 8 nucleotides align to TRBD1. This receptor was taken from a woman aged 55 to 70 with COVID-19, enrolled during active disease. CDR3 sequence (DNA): TGTGCCATCAGTGAGTCGGCAGGGGGCATGTCGCAGGGAAAACTGTTTTTT. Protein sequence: CAISESAGGMSQGKLFF.